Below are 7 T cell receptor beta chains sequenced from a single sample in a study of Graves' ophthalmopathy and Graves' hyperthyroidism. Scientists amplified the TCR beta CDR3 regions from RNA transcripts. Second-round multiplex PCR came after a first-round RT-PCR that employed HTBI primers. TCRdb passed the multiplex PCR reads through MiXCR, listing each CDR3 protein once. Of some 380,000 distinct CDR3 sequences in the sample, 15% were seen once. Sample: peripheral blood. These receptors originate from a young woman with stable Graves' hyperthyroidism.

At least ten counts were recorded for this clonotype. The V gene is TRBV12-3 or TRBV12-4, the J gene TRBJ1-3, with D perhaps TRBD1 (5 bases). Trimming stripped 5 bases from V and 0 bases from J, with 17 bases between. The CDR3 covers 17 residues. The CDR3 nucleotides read TGTGCCAGCAGTGGGACCCTAGGCGCTCCCTCTGGAAACACCATATATTTT. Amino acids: CASSGTLGAPSGNTIYF.

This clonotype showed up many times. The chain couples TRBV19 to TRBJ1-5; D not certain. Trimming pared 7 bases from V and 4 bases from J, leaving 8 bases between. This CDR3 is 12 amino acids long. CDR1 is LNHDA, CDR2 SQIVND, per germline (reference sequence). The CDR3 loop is CASTDPNQPQHF. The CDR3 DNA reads TGTGCCAGTACCGATCCGAATCAGCCCCAGCATTTT.

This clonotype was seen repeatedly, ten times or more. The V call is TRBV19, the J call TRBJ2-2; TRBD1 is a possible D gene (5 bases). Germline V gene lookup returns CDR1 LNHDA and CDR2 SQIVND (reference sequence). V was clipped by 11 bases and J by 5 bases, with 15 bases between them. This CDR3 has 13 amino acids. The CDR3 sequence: CASPKGFTGELFF. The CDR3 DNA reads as TGTGCCTCGCCGAAGGGGTTTACCGGGGAGCTGTTTTTT.

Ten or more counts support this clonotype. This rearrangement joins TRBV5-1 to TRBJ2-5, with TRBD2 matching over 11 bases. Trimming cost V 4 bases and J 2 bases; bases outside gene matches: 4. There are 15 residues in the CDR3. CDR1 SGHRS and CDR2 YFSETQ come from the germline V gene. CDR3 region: CASSRTSGSQETQYF. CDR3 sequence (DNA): TGCGCCAGCAGCAGGACTAGCGGGTCACAAGAGACCCAGTACTTC.

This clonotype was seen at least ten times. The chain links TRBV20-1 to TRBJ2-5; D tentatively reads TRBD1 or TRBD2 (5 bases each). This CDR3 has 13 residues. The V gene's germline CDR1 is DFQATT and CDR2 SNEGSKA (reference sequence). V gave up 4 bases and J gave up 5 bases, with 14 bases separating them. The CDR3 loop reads CSATVGVAETQYF. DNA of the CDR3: TGCAGTGCTACAGTGGGGGTGGCGGAGACCCAGTACTTC.

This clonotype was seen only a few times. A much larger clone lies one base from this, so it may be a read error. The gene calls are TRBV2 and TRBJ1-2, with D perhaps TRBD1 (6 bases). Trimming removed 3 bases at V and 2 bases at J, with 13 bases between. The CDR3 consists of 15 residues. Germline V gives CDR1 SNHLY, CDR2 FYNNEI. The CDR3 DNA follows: TGTGCCAGCAGTGATACAGGGATGTCCAACTATGGCTACACCTTC. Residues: CASSDTGMSNYGYTF. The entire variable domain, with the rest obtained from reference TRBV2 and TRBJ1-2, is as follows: EPEVTQTPSHQVTQMGQEVILRCVPISNHLYFYWYRQILGQKVEFLVSFYNNEISEKSEIFDDQFSVERPDGSNFTLKIRSTKLEDSAMYFCASSDTGMSNYGYTFGSGTRLTVV.

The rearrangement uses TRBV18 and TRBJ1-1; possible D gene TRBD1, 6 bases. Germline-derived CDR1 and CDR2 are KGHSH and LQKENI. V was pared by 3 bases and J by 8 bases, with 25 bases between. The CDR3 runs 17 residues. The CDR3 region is CASSPLPSQGQTGEAFF. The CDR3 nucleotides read TGTGCCAGCTCACCGCTACCATCACAGGGTCAGACGGGGGAAGCTTTCTTT.